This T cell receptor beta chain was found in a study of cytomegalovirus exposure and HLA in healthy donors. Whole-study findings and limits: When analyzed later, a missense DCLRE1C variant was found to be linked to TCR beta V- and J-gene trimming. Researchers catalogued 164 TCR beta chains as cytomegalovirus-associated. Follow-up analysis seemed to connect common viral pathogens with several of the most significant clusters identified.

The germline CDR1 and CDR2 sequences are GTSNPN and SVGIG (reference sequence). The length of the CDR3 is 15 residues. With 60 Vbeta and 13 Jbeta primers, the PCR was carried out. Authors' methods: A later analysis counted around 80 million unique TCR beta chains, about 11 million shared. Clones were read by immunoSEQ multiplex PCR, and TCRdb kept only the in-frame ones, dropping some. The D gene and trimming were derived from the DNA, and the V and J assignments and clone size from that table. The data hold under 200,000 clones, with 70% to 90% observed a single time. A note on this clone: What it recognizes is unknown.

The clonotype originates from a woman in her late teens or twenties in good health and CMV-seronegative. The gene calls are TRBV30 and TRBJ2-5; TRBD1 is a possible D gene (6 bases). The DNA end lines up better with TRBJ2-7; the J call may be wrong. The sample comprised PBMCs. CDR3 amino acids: CAWIKKDSISYEQYF. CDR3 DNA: TGTGCCTGGATTAAAAAGGACAGCATCTCCTACGAGCAGTACTTC.